What follows are 10 T cell receptor beta chains derived from one specimen sequenced in a study of beta chain bispecific antibodies for T cell cancers. The study, taken as a whole, reports: In these mixed samples, most targeted TRBV reads derived from the leukemia cell line. Anti-TRBV12 exposure, compared with anti-CD19, reduced the TRBV12-3 proportion of TRBV signal by around 99%.

Blood mononuclear cells were expanded for roughly 3 days using either OKT3 anti-CD3 antibody or CD3/CD28 beads. Antigens of these TCRs are unknown. TCRdb fed the 5' RACE reads into MiXCR, producing one record per CDR3 protein. The sample comprises 20,000 to 25,000 distinct CDR3 sequences, 2% to 2.5% of which are singletons, and approximately 5.4% rests with the top ten. Sequencing used healthy donor T cells cultured with leukemia cells, obtained from a culture containing a bispecific antibody targeting TCR Vbeta12. The receptors shown here come from a human donor in good health. Some clones in this sample may be carry-over from other donors' samples.

This clonotype is judged medium-sized (0.01 to 0.1%). The chain has TRBV5-1 and TRBJ2-1; D might be TRBD1 or TRBD2, each matching 6 bases. CDR1 and CDR2 (germline): SGHRS, YFSETQ. The length of the CDR3 is 16 residues. V lost 0 bases, J lost 3 bases, and 13 bases lay in between. CDR3: CASSLGNGGLYNEQFF. CDR3 DNA sequence: TGCGCCAGCAGCTTGGGTAACGGGGGCCTCTACAATGAGCAGTTCTTC.

This clonotype was seen many times. The chain carries TRBV10-1 and TRBJ2-7; 9 bases align to TRBD1. V lost 2 bases to trimming and J lost 6 bases; unmatched junction nucleotides: 14. This CDR3 region has 17 residues. Germline CDR1 reads WNHNN; CDR2 reads SYGVQD (reference sequence). CDR3 coding DNA: TGCGCCAGCAGTGAGGCTCTCCCGGGACAGGGAGTGGGCGAGCAGTACTTC. As protein: CASSEALPGQGVGEQYF.

This clonotype was counted ten times or more. The chain has TRBV4-1 and TRBJ1-2, with D perhaps TRBD1 (5 bases). This CDR3 contains 13 residues. CDR1 is MGHRA and CDR2 is YSYEKL in the germline V gene. V shed 3 bases and J shed 5 bases, with 10 bases lying between them. CDR3 sequence reads: CASSQTGQYGYTF. The CDR3 DNA follows: TGCGCCAGCAGCCAGACGGGGCAGTATGGCTACACCTTC.

This clonotype was counted many times. The V call is TRBV28, the J call TRBJ2-3, with 12 bases lining up with TRBD2. Germline values: CDR1 MDHEN, CDR2 SYDVKM. V dropped 6 bases and J dropped 1; count of bases not matched to a gene: 2. The CDR3 contains 15 residues. For the CDR3, the DNA is TGTGCCAGCAGACGACTAGCGGGGGGCACAGATACGCAGTATTTT. Its translation is CASRRLAGGTDTQYF.

This clonotype was found many times. The DNA is omitted, as the CDR3 cannot be located on it reliably, and the CDR3 follows TCRdb's listing. The gene calls are TRBV29-1 and TRBJ1-1; TRBD1 is the table's D call, not checked against the DNA. Germline CDR1 is SQVTM and CDR2 is ANQGSEA. The CDR3 has 12 residues if both end residues are counted. The chain's CDR3 is CSVDVPVTEAFF.

This clonotype showed up many times. This chain uses TRBV6-1 with TRBJ2-1; 7 bases fit TRBD2. Losses at the gene ends were 5 bases for V and 5 bases for J; bases not matched to a gene: 9. This CDR3 has 15 residues. Germline CDR1 MNHNS, CDR2 SASEGT. The CDR3, as DNA: TGTGCCAGCAGTCCTAGAGCGGGGTTCGACAATGAGCAGTTCTTC. Its translation: CASSPRAGFDNEQFF.

This clonotype has a count of ten or more. This sequence joins TRBV11-2 and TRBJ2-3, with 11 bases fitting TRBD2. V shed 5 bases, J shed 2 bases, and the junction held 3 bases outside the gene matches. The CDR3 totals 15 residues. From germline, CDR1 is SGHAT and CDR2 FQNNGV. CDR3 in amino acids: CASSRLAGITDTQYF. CDR3 bases: TGTGCCAGCAGCAGACTAGCGGGGATCACAGATACGCAGTATTTT.

In this sample, this clonotype turned up many times. The V call is TRBV12-3 or TRBV12-4, the J call TRBJ2-3; 9 positions agree with TRBD2. This CDR3 has 17 amino acids. V shed 3 bases, J shed 0 bases, and the junction held 7 bases outside the gene matches. As DNA, the CDR3 is TGTGCCAGCAGTTTGATTCTAGCGGGGTTCAGCACAGATACGCAGTATTTT. It yields the protein CASSLILAGFSTDTQYF.

As regards this clonotype: A single base separates this from a much larger clone, so it may be a read error. This chain uses TRBV6-5 with TRBJ2-1; the match to TRBD2 covers 7 bases. The CDR3 totals 15 residues. From germline, CDR1 is MNHEY and CDR2 SVGAGI. The junction had 11 bases not matched to a gene; V was cut back by 4 bases and J by 8 bases. The CDR3 DNA reads as TGTGCCAGCAGTTCCTCCGCGGGGGTATCCGATGAGCAGTTCTTC. Its protein product is CASSSSAGVSDEQFF.

This clonotype is termed medium-sized (0.01 to 0.1%). V and J are TRBV7-9 and TRBJ2-3; 9 bases match TRBD1. The junction had 3 bases not matched to a gene; V was cut back by 4 bases and J by 1 base. This CDR3 contains 15 residues. CDR1 is SEHNR, CDR2 FQNEAQ, per germline (reference sequence). The chain's CDR3 is CASSYRDRGTDTQYF. The CDR3 nucleotides read TGTGCCAGCAGCTACCGGGACAGGGGCACAGATACGCAGTATTTT.